The rows below give T cell receptor beta chains drawn from one sample of a study of blood T cell repertoires in COVID-19. TCRdb keeps only in-frame clones here, not all; method: immunoSEQ multiplex PCR. Of approximately 100,000 clones in the sample, over 75% are singletons; the top ten hold more than 5.5%. Sequenced: peripheral blood. The receptors stem from a woman between 55 and 75 years old with acute or convalescent COVID-19. The CDR3 runs from the conserved cysteine through the conserved F or W. Expanded clones get a size class; other rows say once, few or many, or leave the size out.

abundance,v_gene,j_gene,CDR3aa
-,TRBV30,TRBJ2-1,CAWSVRRVDNEQFF
-,TRBV14,TRBJ1-2,CASSQTGREGYTF
-,TRBV21-1,TRBJ1-2,CASSKALLFNYGYTF
-,TRBV7-9,TRBJ2-2,CASSPRVSGELFF
-,TRBV28,TRBJ2-1,CASSLGGGSNEQFF
-,TRBV7-9,TRBJ2-1,CASSPIAGGPREQFF
-,TRBV2,TRBJ2-5,CASSGGAGQETQYF
-,TRBV5-1,TRBJ2-3,CASSIRTGVGTDTQYF
-,TRBV7-9,TRBJ2-3,CASSLGVGGRSTDTQYF
-,TRBV18,TRBJ1-6,CASSPVLNSPLHF
-,TRBV6-5,TRBJ2-5,CASSISVLQETQYF
-,TRBV5-4,TRBJ2-3,CASSIQGGRTDTQYF
few,TRBV24-1,TRBJ2-1,CATAGGAPGTSGAYNEQFF
-,TRBV9,TRBJ2-1,CASSVGTVDYNEQFF